A single sample is the source of the 19 T cell receptor beta chains below, sequenced in a study of blood T cell repertoires in COVID-19. Produced via immunoSEQ multiplex PCR; TCRdb's table is partial and in-frame only. The sample includes fewer than 250,000 clones, just under 85% of them seen just once. Material: peripheral blood. These receptors were taken from a man aged 50 to 59 with acute or convalescent COVID-19.

This chain joins TRBV5-1 and TRBJ1-3, with TRBD1 as a possible D gene (5 bases). Germline CDR1 SGHRS, CDR2 YFSETQ. The CDR3 contains 15 residues. With 2 bases removed from V and 3 bases from J, the gap between germline ends came to 12 bases. The CDR3 coding sequence is TGCGCCAGCAGCTTAGGGACTCCGGGTGGAAACACCATATATTTT. Its translation: CASSLGTPGGNTIYF.

This clone has a single count. The chain links TRBV3-1 (or the pseudogene TRBV3-2) to TRBJ2-2; D unresolved. This CDR3 spans 16 amino acids. Germline V gene lookup returns CDR1 LGHDT and CDR2 YNNKEL (reference sequence). Trimming shortened V by 4 bases and J by 0 bases, and 12 bases separated the two germline ends. The CDR3 DNA sequence: TGTGCCAGCAGCCCCACACTACGAGCGAACACCGGGGAGCTGTTTTTT. Protein sequence: CASSPTLRANTGELFF.

The chain combines TRBV18 with TRBJ1-3, with D possibly TRBD1 on 5 matching bases. Germline V gene data show CDR1 as KGHSH and CDR2 as LQKENI. The V and J ends lost 6 bases and 0 bases respectively, with 9 bases between them. The CDR3 consists of 14 residues. CDR3 sequence (DNA): TGTGCCAGCTCCGGACAACTCTCTGGAAACACCATATATTTT. Amino acids: CASSGQLSGNTIYF.

The chain couples TRBV11-3 to TRBJ2-7; 7 bases agree with TRBD2. This CDR3 contains 12 residues. Germline CDR1 reads SGHNT; CDR2 reads YENEEA. With 6 bases clipped from V and 5 bases from J, the junction kept 4 bases outside the gene matches. CDR3 sequence reads: CASRASGNEQYF. The CDR3 DNA is TGTGCCAGCAGGGCGAGCGGGAACGAGCAGTACTTC.

This clone has more than one count but fewer than ten. V gene TRBV6-5 combines with J gene TRBJ2-7; D might be TRBD1 (6 bases). Trimming removed 7 bases at V and 3 bases at J, with 7 bases between. In germline, CDR1 is MNHEY, CDR2 SVGAGI. The CDR3 extends over 11 amino acids. CDR3 sequence: CASKGVYEQYF. Written as DNA, the CDR3 is TGTGCCAGCAAGGGGGTCTACGAGCAGTACTTC.

J is TRBJ2-7 and V is TRBV5-1, with a weak D call TRBD1 (5 bases). Germline CDR1 SGHRS, CDR2 YFSETQ. CDR3 size: 14 residues. V lost 4 bases to trimming and J lost 3 bases, with 14 bases between them. In DNA, the CDR3 is TGCGCCAGCAGCGTCGCCTTAGGGGTCTACGAGCAGTACTTC. It encodes CASSVALGVYEQYF.

The V and J genes are TRBV6-6 and TRBJ1-5; 9 positions match TRBD1. The germline CDR1 and CDR2 sequences are MNHNY and SVGAGI (reference sequence). The CDR3 loop spans 16 amino acids. The trim removed 4 bases at V and 0 bases at J, leaving 4 bases unmatched. The CDR3 sequence is CASSWGTGFSNQPQHF. The CDR3 DNA is TGTGCCAGCAGTTGGGGGACAGGGTTTAGCAATCAGCCCCAGCATTTT.

The genes are TRBV6-5 and TRBJ2-5; possibly TRBD1 for D (6 bases). V was clipped by 0 bases and J by 9 bases, with 14 bases between them. This CDR3 region has 14 residues. CDR1 and CDR2 (germline): MNHEY, SVGAGI. DNA of the CDR3: TGTGCCAGCAGTTACTCGGGCAGGGGACCCGCCCAGTACTTC. Translated: CASSYSGRGPAQYF.

This sequence joins TRBV2 and TRBJ2-1, with a tentative D call TRBD1 (6 bases). This CDR3 has 18 residues. Germline loops: CDR1 SNHLY, CDR2 FYNNEI. V was pared by 0 bases and J by 2 bases, with 17 bases between. The CDR3 protein is CASSEAGGRANPYNEQFF. As DNA, the CDR3 is TGTGCCAGCAGTGAAGCAGGGGGTCGGGCCAACCCCTACAATGAGCAGTTCTTC.

The chain has TRBV12-5 and TRBJ1-6; D is ambiguous. Between the trimmed V and J ends, which lost 0 bases and 10 bases, there was a span of 4 bases. This CDR3 comprises 12 residues. Germline V lookup: CDR1 LGHNT, CDR2 FRNRAP. The chain's CDR3 is CASGLVSSPLHF. The CDR3 DNA reads TGTGCTAGTGGTTTGGTATCATCACCCCTCCACTTT. Complete variable domain (other parts from reference TRBV12-5 and TRBJ1-6): DARVTQTPRHKVTEMGQEVTMRCQPILGHNTVFWYRQTMMQGLELLAYFRNRAPLDDSGMPKDRFSAEMPDATLATLKIQPSEPRDSAVYFCASGLVSSPLHFGNGTRLTVT.

The V gene is TRBV27, the J gene TRBJ1-3, with 12 bases aligning to TRBD1. Looked up from germline, CDR1 is MNHEY and CDR2 is SMNVEV (reference sequence). The V and J ends lost 1 base and 4 bases, in that order; junction bases with no gene match: 5. The CDR3 loop spans 17 amino acids. The CDR3 reads CASSLYGTGGAGNTIYF. The DNA of the CDR3 is TGTGCCAGCAGTTTATATGGGACAGGGGGCGCGGGAAACACCATATATTTT.

The CDR3 region is CASSAQGGNQPQHF. CDR3 sequence (DNA): TGTGCCAGCAGTGCACAGGGGGGTAATCAGCCCCAGCATTTT. The genes are TRBV6-4 and TRBJ1-5; the match to TRBD1 covers 8 bases. In germline, CDR1 is MRHNA, CDR2 SNTAGT. CDR3 size: 14 residues. J lost 4 bases, V lost 4 bases, and 3 bases had no gene match.

This chain links TRBV6-5 with TRBJ2-1; 9 nucleotides match TRBD2. The germline V gene encodes CDR1 MNHEY and CDR2 SVGAGI. The ends lost 6 bases at V and 1 base at J; junction bases unmatched: 1. CDR3 length equals 14 residues. The CDR3 bases are TGTGCCAGCAGGCGGGAGGGTTCCTACAATGAGCAGTTCTTC. Translated, it gives CASRREGSYNEQFF.

The chain is built from TRBV27 and TRBJ1-2; the D is unclear. Deletions cut 4 bases from V and 4 bases from J, with 19 bases between. CDR3 length: 16 residues. CDR1 is MNHEY, CDR2 SMNVEV, per germline (reference sequence). The CDR3 loop reads CASSSLEAKASYGYTF. CDR3 nucleotide sequence: TGTGCCAGCAGTTCGTTGGAGGCCAAGGCAAGCTATGGCTACACCTTC.

The chain links TRBV10-3 to TRBJ2-1, with TRBD2 matching 11 bases. The CDR3 spans 16 residues. CDR1 ENHRY and CDR2 SYGVKD come from the germline V gene. V shed 6 bases, J shed 3 bases, and the junction held 7 bases outside the gene matches. In DNA form, the CDR3 reads TGTGCCATCAGCCTCCCGACTAGCGGGAACTACAATGAGCAGTTCTTC. Protein sequence: CAISLPTSGNYNEQFF.

V gene TRBV28 combines with J gene TRBJ2-7; 7 bases line up with TRBD2. The J segment lost 3 bases and the V segment lost 4 bases, leaving 9 bases of the junction unmatched. In germline, CDR1 is MDHEN, CDR2 SYDVKM. The CDR3 runs to 15 residues. The CDR3 region is CASSSKTSRVYEQYF. Written as DNA, the CDR3 is TGTGCCAGCAGTTCCAAGACTAGCAGAGTCTACGAGCAGTACTTC.

This sequence joins TRBV19 and TRBJ2-1, with D uncertain. Trimming shortened V by 6 bases and J by 0 bases, and 24 bases separated the two germline ends. This CDR3 comprises 19 residues. Germline lookup yields CDR1 LNHDA and CDR2 SQIVND (reference sequence). CDR3 in amino acids: CASSSAPRLLVRSYNEQFF. The CDR3 DNA sequence: TGTGCCAGTAGCTCCGCCCCGCGACTCCTAGTCCGCTCCTACAATGAGCAGTTCTTC. Based on the CDR3 plus reference TRBV19 and TRBJ2-1, the full variable domain is DGGITQSPKYLFRKEGQNVTLSCEQNLNHDAMYWYRQDPGQGLRLIYYSQIVNDFQKGDIAEGYSVSREKKESFPLTVTSAQKNPTAFYLCASSSAPRLLVRSYNEQFFGPGTRLTVL.

The chain is built from TRBV5-5 and TRBJ1-4; TRBD1 aligns across 7 bases. The CDR3 sequence is 15 residues long. The germline V gene encodes CDR1 SGHKS and CDR2 YYEKEE (reference sequence). Losses at the gene ends were 3 bases for V and 6 bases for J; bases not matched to a gene: 8. This CDR3 reads CASSWAVGTDEKLFF. CDR3 bases: TGTGCCAGCAGCTGGGCGGTAGGGACAGATGAAAAACTGTTTTTT.

The chain recombines TRBV10-2 with TRBJ1-5; no clear D gene. CDR1 and CDR2 (germline): WSHSY, SAAADI. The CDR3 totals 14 residues. V was clipped by 3 bases and J by 2 bases, with 8 bases between them. In DNA form, the CDR3 reads TGCGCCAGCAGTGACGCCCGGGGCAATCAGCCCCAGCATTTT. It encodes CASSDARGNQPQHF.